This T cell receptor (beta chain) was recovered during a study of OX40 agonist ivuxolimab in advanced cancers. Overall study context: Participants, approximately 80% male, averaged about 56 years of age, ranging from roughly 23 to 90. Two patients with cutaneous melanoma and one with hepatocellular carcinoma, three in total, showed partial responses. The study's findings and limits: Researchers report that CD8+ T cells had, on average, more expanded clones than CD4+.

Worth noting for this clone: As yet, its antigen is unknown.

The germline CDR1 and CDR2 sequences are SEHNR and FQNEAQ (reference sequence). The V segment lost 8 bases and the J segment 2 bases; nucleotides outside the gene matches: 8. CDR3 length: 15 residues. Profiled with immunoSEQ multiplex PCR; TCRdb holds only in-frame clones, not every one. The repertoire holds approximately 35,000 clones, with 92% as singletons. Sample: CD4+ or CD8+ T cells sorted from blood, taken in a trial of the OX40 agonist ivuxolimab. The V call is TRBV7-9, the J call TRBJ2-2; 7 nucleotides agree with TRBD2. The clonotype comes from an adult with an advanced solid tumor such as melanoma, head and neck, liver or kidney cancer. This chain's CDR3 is CASSWTGGNTGELFF. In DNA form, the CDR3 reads TGTGCCAGCTCCTGGACGGGGGGTAACACCGGGGAGCTGTTTTTT.